Listed below are T cell receptor beta chains from one sample, sequenced in a study of blood T cells in healthy people across ages. TCRdb re-called the 5' RACE reads with MiXCR, one entry per CDR3 protein. The data hold about 680,000 distinct CDR3 sequences, with about half observed a single time. Input material: blood. Receptors originate from a woman in her fifties or sixties in good health. CDR3s include the opening cysteine and the closing phenylalanine or tryptophan. D genes are given only for firm matches. Clone size is stated in some rows and not others, as once, few, many or a class when expanded.

D,J,V,size,CDR3,DNA
NA,TRBJ1-1,TRBV29-1,NA,CSVKGGAGEAFF,TGCAGCGTGAAGGGGGGGGCCGGTGAAGCTTTCTTT
NA,TRBJ1-2,TRBV20-1,many,CSASNSPGLSYGYTF,TGCAGTGCATCGAACTCTCCCGGCCTCTCCTATGGCTACACCTTC
TRBD1,TRBJ2-7,TRBV7-9,NA,CASSFRQGYEQYF,TGTGCCAGCAGCTTCCGACAGGGCTACGAGCAGTACTTC
NA,TRBJ1-4,TRBV5-5,NA,CASSFDGEKLFF,TGTGCCAGCAGCTTCGACGGCGAAAAACTGTTTTTT
TRBD2,TRBJ2-7,TRBV20-1,few,CSARDRTSGRFQYF,TGCAGTGCTAGAGACCGGACTAGCGGGAGGTTCCAGTACTTC
NA,TRBJ1-6,TRBV10-3,NA,CAISERGAEVDNSPLHF,TGTGCCATCAGTGAGAGGGGGGCTGAGGTGGATAATTCACCCCTCCACTTT
NA,TRBJ2-4,TRBV27,few,CASSLVPLLGAKNIQYF,TGTGCCAGCAGTTTAGTCCCCCTACTAGGGGCCAAAAACATTCAGTACTTC
TRBD1,TRBJ2-1,TRBV3-1,NA,CASSQDREWETQFF,TGTGCCAGCAGCCAGGACAGGGAATGGGAGACCCAGTTCTTC
NA,TRBJ2-5,TRBV7-3,medium-sized,CASSLSMGGDEQYF,TGTGCCAGCAGCTTATCAATGGGAGGCGATGAGCAGTACTTC
NA,TRBJ1-2,TRBV20-1,NA,CSARDRQFGYTF,TGCAGTGCTAGAGATCGGCAGTTTGGCTACACCTTC
TRBD1,TRBJ1-2,TRBV14,NA,CASSPGVLSQGGCTF,TGTGCCAGCAGCCCGGGCGTCCTTAGTCAAGGGGGCTGCACCTTC
NA,TRBJ2-5,TRBV5-4,NA,CASSLGQGKTQYF,TGTGCCAGCAGCTTAGGGCAGGGCAAGACCCAGTACTTC
TRBD1,TRBJ2-7,TRBV4-2,NA,CASRQTTGGAVHEQYF,TGTGCCAGCAGGCAGACTACAGGGGGCGCAGTCCACGAGCAGTACTTC
NA,TRBJ2-4,TRBV21-1,few,CASSTGDSAIREKNIQYF,TGTGCCAGCAGCACCGGGGACAGCGCTATACGGGAAAAAAACATTCAGTACTTC
TRBD2,TRBJ2-5,TRBV28,few,CASSSPLSGRGETQYF,TGTGCCAGCAGTTCCCCCCTTAGCGGGAGGGGGGAGACCCAGTACTTC
NA,TRBJ1-1,TRBV20-1,NA,CSANRAGEAFF,TGCAGTGCTAACAGGGCGGGTGAAGCTTTCTTT
NA,TRBJ1-2,TRBV27,many,CASRPRGPNYGYTF,TGTGCCAGCAGACCACGGGGGCCGAACTATGGCTACACCTTC
NA,TRBJ2-1,TRBV10-3,few,CAISDIDNEQFF,TGTGCCATCAGTGATATAGACAATGAGCAGTTCTTC
TRBD2,TRBJ2-3,TRBV29-1,NA,CSVNRLAGGSTDTQYF,TGCAGCGTTAATCGACTAGCGGGAGGGAGCACAGATACGCAGTATTTT
NA,TRBJ2-1,TRBV29-1,few,CSAGGIQYNEQFF,TGCAGCGCGGGCGGGATACAGTACAATGAGCAGTTCTTC
NA,TRBJ1-6,TRBV12-3/TRBV12-4,NA,CASSRLTDNSPLHF,TGTGCCAGCAGTCGACTGACAGATAATTCACCCCTCCACTTT
NA,TRBJ2-7,TRBV29-1,few,CSVARDSPYEQYF,TGCAGCGTGGCCCGGGACTCGCCTTACGAGCAGTACTTC
NA,TRBJ2-1,TRBV5-1,NA,CASSPGTNNEQFF,TGCGCCAGCAGCCCCGGGACAAACAATGAGCAGTTCTTC
NA,TRBJ1-6,TRBV28,NA,CASSRGGKGNSPLHF,TGTGCCAGCAGCCGCGGGGGGAAGGGAAATTCACCCCTCCACTTT
NA,TRBJ2-7,TRBV6-5,few,CASSYGEGIDEQYF,TGTGCCAGCAGTTACGGAGAGGGGATCGACGAGCAGTACTTC
NA,TRBJ2-1,TRBV9,NA,CASSASGTMVWNEQFF,TGTGCCAGCAGCGCGTCGGGAACCATGGTCTGGAATGAGCAGTTCTTC
NA,TRBJ1-2,TRBV5-5,few,CASSLGLGYTF,TGTGCCAGCAGCTTAGGCCTTGGCTACACCTTC
TRBD2,TRBJ2-1,TRBV18,NA,CASSLPSGGHNEQFF,TGTGCCAGCTCACTACCTAGCGGGGGACACAATGAGCAGTTCTTC
TRBD2,TRBJ2-3,TRBV3-1,once,CASRTSEYTDTQYF,TGTGCCAGTAGGACTAGCGAATACACAGATACGCAGTATTTT
TRBD1,TRBJ2-7,TRBV20-1,few,CSAKPQGVWEQYF,TGCAGTGCCAAACCACAGGGGGTCTGGGAGCAGTACTTC
TRBD2,TRBJ2-7,TRBV4-3,few,CASSQDQPSGSVGSSYEQYF,TGCGCCAGCAGCCAAGATCAGCCTAGCGGGAGTGTGGGGAGCTCCTACGAGCAGTACTTC
TRBD2,TRBJ2-1,TRBV28,NA,CASSSPGLKRVNEQFF,TGTGCCAGCAGTTCACCGGGACTAAAGAGGGTCAATGAGCAGTTCTTC
TRBD2,TRBJ2-5,TRBV4-2,few,CASSQDQYPRTSGNNEQYF,TGTGCCAGCAGCCAAGATCAATACCCCCGGACTAGCGGTAACAATGAGCAGTACTTC
NA,TRBJ1-1,TRBV7-8,NA,CASSWGVGLVDTEAFF,TGTGCCAGCAGCTGGGGCGTCGGATTAGTAGACACTGAAGCTTTCTTT
NA,TRBJ2-5,TRBV7-2,NA,CASSLARARETQYF,TGTGCCAGCAGCTTAGCCAGGGCTAGGGAGACCCAGTACTTC
TRBD2,TRBJ2-5,TRBV20-1,NA,CSASGDRGGRTETQYF,TGCAGTGCTAGTGGGGATCGTGGCGGGAGGACGGAGACCCAGTACTTC
NA,TRBJ2-1,TRBV6-1,NA,CDSSGAGYNEQFF,TGTGACAGCAGTGGGGCAGGGTACAATGAGCAGTTCTTC
TRBD1,TRBJ2-1,TRBV6-2/TRBV6-3,few,CASSGQGAYNEQFF,TGTGCCAGCAGCGGACAGGGGGCATACAATGAGCAGTTCTTC
NA,TRBJ2-5,TRBV27,NA,CASSTFSGVVETQYF,TGTGCCAGCAGTACCTTCTCAGGGGTGGTTGAGACCCAGTACTTC
TRBD1,TRBJ2-1,TRBV29-1,NA,CSVEEQGAMNNEQFF,TGCAGCGTTGAAGAGCAGGGGGCCATGAACAATGAGCAGTTCTTC
TRBD1,TRBJ1-1,TRBV12-3/TRBV12-4,NA,CASGPGTDAEAFF,TGTGCCAGCGGACCAGGGACAGATGCTGAAGCTTTCTTT
NA,TRBJ2-5,TRBV28,NA,CASSDNRAETQYF,TGTGCCAGCAGTGATAACAGGGCAGAGACCCAGTACTTC
NA,TRBJ2-5,TRBV12-3/TRBV12-4,few,CASSLEGRFGETQYF,TGTGCCAGCAGTTTAGAGGGGCGGTTCGGCGAGACCCAGTACTTC
TRBD2,TRBJ2-5,TRBV18,NA,CASSPSGSGETQYF,TGTGCCAGCTCACCGAGCGGGAGTGGCGAGACCCAGTACTTC